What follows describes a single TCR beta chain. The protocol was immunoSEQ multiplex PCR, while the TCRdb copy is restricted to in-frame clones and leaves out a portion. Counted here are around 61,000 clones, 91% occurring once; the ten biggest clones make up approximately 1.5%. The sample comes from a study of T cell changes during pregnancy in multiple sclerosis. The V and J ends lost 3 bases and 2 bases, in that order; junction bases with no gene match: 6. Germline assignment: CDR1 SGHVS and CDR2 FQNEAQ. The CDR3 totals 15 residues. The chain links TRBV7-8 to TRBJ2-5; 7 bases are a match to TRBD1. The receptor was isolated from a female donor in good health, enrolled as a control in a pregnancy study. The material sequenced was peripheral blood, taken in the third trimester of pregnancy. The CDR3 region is CASSFLFRGQETQYF. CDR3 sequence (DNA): TGTGCCAGCAGCTTTCTGTTCAGGGGGCAAGAGACCCAGTACTTC.